One sample yielded the 6 T cell receptor beta chains listed below, sequenced in a study of CD8+ T cells in alopecia areata (dated by TCRdb to the late 2010s). Library preparation employed the immunoSEQ multiplex PCR assay. RNA was extracted from all samples and reverse transcribed into cDNA as template for TCR sequencing. The source is immuneACCESS, and TCRdb retained only in-frame sequences with V and J called. Part of the clones is not carried over; for the studies checked, unresolved V genes explain less than half of this, and the remainder is unexplained. For this sample there are about 180,000 clones; roughly 65% appear just once. Of the sample, around 1.8% is held by the ten largest clones. The time point label, as the study defines it: baseline before oral tofacitinib. The sequencing here drew on CD4+ T cells sorted from blood, taken at week 0. The receptor source for this set is a human donor with alopecia areata.

In DNA, the CDR3 is TGTGCCACCAGCAGACCCAGGGGGGGGCTGGAGACCCAGTACTTC. Protein: CATSRPRGGLETQYF. The chain is built from TRBV15 and TRBJ2-5; D tentatively reads TRBD1 or TRBD2 (7 bases each). There are 15 residues in the CDR3. The germline V and J ends were trimmed by 2 bases and 5 bases, with 15 bases remaining between them. Germline loops: CDR1 LNHNV, CDR2 YYDKDF (reference sequence).

The rearrangement links TRBV30 to TRBJ2-3; 7 bases match TRBD2. Germline CDR1 is GTSNPN and CDR2 is SVGIG (reference sequence). V lost 8 bases to trimming and J lost 0 bases; unmatched junction nucleotides: 8. The CDR3 loop spans 14 amino acids. The CDR3 coding sequence is TGTGCCCACACAGCGGGACGGAGCACAGATACGCAGTATTTT. Translated, it gives CAHTAGRSTDTQYF.

The chain combines TRBV9 with TRBJ2-3; possible D gene TRBD2, 6 bases. V lost 0 bases, J lost 5 bases, and 7 bases lay in between. CDR1 is SGDLS, CDR2 YYNGEE, per germline. CDR3 length: 13 residues. CDR3 sequence (DNA): TGTGCCAGCAGCGTAGCGGGGGTAGATACGCAGTATTTT. The encoded protein is CASSVAGVDTQYF.

This rearrangement joins TRBV7-2 to TRBJ2-7; D may be TRBD1 (6 bases). Deletions cut 5 bases from V and 2 bases from J, with 10 bases between. Germline assignment: CDR1 SGHTA and CDR2 FQGNSA. The CDR3 contains 13 residues. As DNA, the CDR3 is TGTGCCAGCAGCCCAGGACAGCCCTACGAGCAGTACTTC. Its protein is CASSPGQPYEQYF.

This clone was picked up one time. The rearrangement links TRBV29-1 to TRBJ2-6; tentative D call: TRBD2 (5 bases). This CDR3 has 18 residues. CDR1 SQVTM and CDR2 ANQGSEA come from the germline V gene. Trimming pared 0 bases from V and 0 bases from J, leaving 15 bases between. The CDR3 DNA reads as TGCAGCGTTGAAGACATACGGTTAGAGGGCTCTGGGGCCAACGTCCTGACTTTC. It translates to CSVEDIRLEGSGANVLTF.

The chain has TRBV30 and TRBJ2-2; the match to TRBD2 covers 7 bases. The CDR3 length is 12 residues. Germline V gene data show CDR1 as GTSNPN and CDR2 as SVGIG (reference sequence). V lost 8 bases, J lost 7 bases, and 7 bases stayed unmatched. CDR3 coding DNA: TGTGCCGGCGGGAGTGGTATCGGGGAGCTGTTTTTT. As protein: CAGGSGIGELFF.